One sample yielded the 16 T cell receptor beta chains listed below, sequenced in a study of cytomegalovirus exposure and HLA in healthy donors. Researchers ran the PCR with 60 Vbeta and 13 Jbeta primers. Only in-frame clones appear in the TCRdb table, and some are missing; sequencing was by immunoSEQ multiplex PCR. This table holds about 140,000 clones, about 80% found once. The sample was PBMCs. These receptor sequences come from a male donor in good health and CMV-seropositive.

This clone has a single count. CDR3 DNA sequence: TGTGCCAGCAGCTTAACCCTAGCTGCAGATACGCAGTATTTT. Amino acids: CASSLTLAADTQYF. This rearrangement joins TRBV11-1 to TRBJ2-3; TRBD2 is a possible D gene (5 bases). The germline V gene has CDR1 SGHAT and CDR2 FQDESV (reference sequence). Between the trimmed V and J ends, which lost 2 bases and 4 bases, there was a span of 10 bases. The CDR3 has 14 amino acids.

The J gene is TRBJ2-3, the V gene TRBV27; D may be TRBD1 (6 bases). The CDR3 loop spans 14 amino acids. V dropped 1 base and J dropped 1 base, with 6 bases sitting between them. Germline V gives CDR1 MNHEY, CDR2 SMNVEV (reference sequence). The CDR3 sequence is CASSLYRGTDTQYF. CDR3 DNA: TGTGCCAGCAGTTTATACAGGGGCACAGATACGCAGTATTTT.

The rearrangement uses TRBV6-5 and TRBJ2-7; 7 positions match TRBD2. J gave up 1 base and V 8 bases, and 5 bases lay outside the gene matches. The CDR3 is made up of 13 amino acids. Germline CDR1 is MNHEY and CDR2 is SVGAGI. CDR3 sequence reads: CASRASGSYEQYF. The CDR3 DNA reads as TGTGCCAGCCGGGCTAGCGGTTCCTACGAGCAGTACTTC.

CDR3 in amino acids: CASRPPGNEQFF. For the CDR3, the DNA is TGTGCCAGCCGCCCCCCGGGCAATGAGCAGTTCTTC. This chain uses TRBV6-5 with TRBJ2-1; D is uncertain. Germline assignment: CDR1 MNHEY and CDR2 SVGAGI. The length of the CDR3 is 12 residues. V gave up 8 bases and J gave up 6 bases, with 11 bases separating them.

This chain uses TRBV5-1 with TRBJ1-2, with TRBD1 matching 9 bases. Germline V gives CDR1 SGHRS, CDR2 YFSETQ. The CDR3 has 12 residues. V dropped 7 bases and J dropped 9; count of bases not matched to a gene: 7. The CDR3 nucleotides read TGCGCCAGCGGATTACAGGGGGCGAGCTACACCTTC. Amino acids: CASGLQGASYTF.

The genes are TRBV16 and TRBJ2-1, with 14 positions matching TRBD2. Germline V gives CDR1 KGHSY, CDR2 FQNENV. The CDR3 totals 16 residues. J gave up 6 bases and V 3 bases, and 4 bases lay outside the gene matches. The CDR3 is CASSHGLAGGPNEQFF. The DNA of the CDR3 is TGTGCCAGCAGCCATGGACTAGCGGGGGGCCCCAATGAGCAGTTCTTC.

The J gene is TRBJ2-1, the V gene TRBV27; 9 bases match TRBD1. Per the germline V gene, CDR1 is MNHEY and CDR2 is SMNVEV (reference sequence). This CDR3 comprises 15 residues. V gave up 4 bases and J gave up 2 bases; unmatched junction bases: 3. Here the CDR3 reads CASSSTGGPYNEQFF. CDR3 in DNA: TGTGCCAGCAGTTCCACAGGGGGCCCCTACAATGAGCAGTTCTTC.

Turning to this clone: No conserved phenylalanine or tryptophan ends this CDR3, so it is likely a read error. The V and J genes are TRBV4-2 and TRBJ2-7; TRBD2 agrees at 7 bases. The CDR3 length is 13 residues. The germline V gene encodes CDR1 LGHNA and CDR2 YNFKEQ. J was trimmed by 3 bases and V by 5 bases; bases with no gene match: 4. The CDR3 sequence is CASSASGLYEQYL. The CDR3, as DNA: TGTGCCAGCAGCGCTAGCGGACTCTACGAGCAGTACCTC.

This clone was recorded only once. One junction end does not reproduce the germline sequence, and a read error may be involved. V gene TRBV7-7 combines with J gene TRBJ2-2, with 7 bases identical to TRBD1. CDR3 length equals 17 residues. The germline V gene encodes CDR1 SSHAT and CDR2 FNYEAQ (reference sequence). CDR3 nucleotide sequence: TGTGCTAGCAGCGGCCCAACAGGGGAAAGTGGCACCGGGGAGCTGTTTTTT. Residues: CASSGPTGESGTGELFF.

The V and J genes are TRBV4-3 and TRBJ1-6, with 7 bases lining up with TRBD1. Germline loops: CDR1 LGHNA, CDR2 YSLEER. The CDR3 is made up of 17 amino acids. V shed 2 bases and J 2 bases; nucleotides not matched to a gene: 6. CDR3 in DNA: TGCGCCAGCAGCCAAACCCCCGGGACAGCCTATAATTCACCCCTCCACTTT. Amino acids: CASSQTPGTAYNSPLHF.

This chain uses TRBV25-1 with TRBJ1-1; D remains ambiguous. With 1 base removed from V and 1 base from J, the gap between germline ends came to 4 bases. CDR3 length: 13 amino acids. In germline, CDR1 is MGHDK, CDR2 SYGVNS. Written as DNA, the CDR3 is TGTGCCAGCAGTGAATTCAGGAACACTGAAGCTTTCTTT. Its protein is CASSEFRNTEAFF.

V usage is TRBV2 and J usage is TRBJ1-1, with a possible D match to TRBD1 (5 bases). Trimming took 3 bases from V and 4 from J, leaving 15 bases between them. The CDR3 runs 15 residues. CDR1 is SNHLY, CDR2 FYNNEI, per germline. CDR3 sequence reads: CASSDGGGGGTEAFF. The CDR3 nucleotides read TGTGCCAGCAGTGATGGGGGAGGAGGAGGCACTGAAGCTTTCTTT.

The V gene is TRBV4-3, the J gene TRBJ2-7, with D maybe TRBD1 (6 bases). Germline lookup yields CDR1 LGHNA and CDR2 YSLEER. The V and J ends lost 2 bases and 4 bases respectively, with 15 bases between them. CDR3 length equals 15 residues. This chain's CDR3 is CASSQLTGTGYEQYF. The CDR3 DNA is TGCGCCAGCAGCCAACTTACAGGGACCGGGTACGAGCAGTACTTC.

V is TRBV5-6 and J is TRBJ2-3; 13 nucleotides line up with TRBD2. The trim removed 3 bases at V and 5 bases at J, leaving 6 bases unmatched. The CDR3 is 16 residues long. The germline V gene has CDR1 SGHDT and CDR2 YYEEEE. The CDR3 reads CASSYWTSGRGDTQYF. The DNA for the CDR3 is TGTGCCAGCAGCTATTGGACTAGCGGGAGAGGAGATACGCAGTATTTT.

V gene TRBV11-3 combines with J gene TRBJ2-3, with D possibly TRBD1 on 5 matching bases. The germline gives CDR1 SGHNT, CDR2 YENEEA. V was shortened by 5 bases and J by 0 bases, with 9 bases between the two germline ends. CDR3 length equals 14 residues. CDR3 DNA sequence: TGTGCCAGCAGCCCAGGACATAGCACAGATACGCAGTATTTT. The encoded protein is CASSPGHSTDTQYF.

The chain employs TRBV5-5 and TRBJ2-1; 13 bases agree with TRBD2. Germline-derived CDR1 and CDR2 are SGHKS and YYEKEE (reference sequence). The CDR3 runs to 15 residues. V was clipped by 2 bases and J by 8 bases; unmatched bases: 4. The CDR3 region has the DNA TGTGCCAGCAGCTTACTAGCGGGGGGGTACCATGAGCAGTTCTTC. This translates into CASSLLAGGYHEQFF. Looking up the rest from reference TRBV5-5 and TRBJ2-1 gives the full variable domain: DAGVTQSPTHLIKTRGQQVTLRCSPISGHKSVSWYQQVLGQGPQFIFQYYEKEERGRGNFPDRFSARQFPNYSSELNVNALLLGDSALYLCASSLLAGGYHEQFFGPGTRLTVL.